The clone carrying this TCR beta chain appeared many times. No antigen is known for it. Individuals with ophthalmopathy presented a Clinical Activity Score of at least 3, a NOSPECS grade of at least 4 and a duration under 3 months. Diagnosis rested on symptoms, serum thyroxine and TRAb, thyroid ultrasound, and orbital computed tomography. Over 8 ml fresh peripheral blood yielded the PBMCs. The sample is drawn from a study of T cells in Graves' hyperthyroidism and ophthalmopathy. Broader study findings: Within blood appeared most thyroid clonotypes that had expanded above 0.001.

Amplification of TCR beta CDR3 regions used RNA as the template. Carried out on the TCR CDR3, a first-round RT-PCR used the HTBI primer set. From the multiplex PCR reads, TCRdb called clonotypes with MiXCR, one entry per CDR3 protein. The sample contains about 370,000 distinct CDR3 sequences, roughly 15% of which appear only once. The CDR3 is made up of 13 amino acids. Trimming shortened V by 6 bases and J by 9 bases, and 15 bases separated the two germline ends. The genes are TRBV12-3 or TRBV12-4 and TRBJ1-5, with D possibly matching TRBD1 (6 bases). Sample: blood. This sequence was found in a woman in her sixties with Graves' ophthalmopathy. The CDR3 is CASSMRGAGPQHF. The CDR3 DNA is TGTGCCAGCAGCATGAGGGGGGCCGGGCCCCAGCATTTT.